In its sample, the clone carrying this T cell receptor beta chain was seen many times. In germline, CDR1 is SGHDN, CDR2 FVKESK. The CDR3 is 18 amino acids. With 2 bases clipped from V and 12 bases from J, the junction kept 17 bases outside the gene matches. The sample belongs to a study of T-cell reconstitution after alpha-beta-depleted transplantation in children. Using unique molecular identifiers, the investigators prepared the TCRbeta library. TCRdb recomputed calls from the PCR reads with MiXCR, one row per CDR3 protein. The sample contains 230,000 or so distinct CDR3 sequences, about 12% of which appear only once.

This chain uses TRBV14 with TRBJ2-1; 12 bases fit TRBD2. Sequencing used PBMCs from the stem cell graft donor, obtained from the stem cell graft. The sequence came from a human donor who donated a stem cell graft to a child with acute lymphoblastic leukemia. The CDR3 nucleotides read TGTGCCAGCAGCCAAAAAGCCCGTTCCGGGACTAGCGGGTATTGGCAGTTCTTC. Translated, it gives CASSQKARSGTSGYWQFF.